This T cell receptor beta chain was recorded in a study of regulatory T cells in long-lasting Graves disease. Regarding time point: newly diagnosed GD, antithyroid drugs for less than 3 months. Researchers made the TCR library from RNA that was extracted from PBMCs. In the case of this clonotype: The antigen is not known.

To make TCR beta libraries, researchers used iRepertoire HTBI primers and Arm-PCR of CDR3 regions. TCRdb re-analysed the multiplex PCR reads in MiXCR, keeping a single row per CDR3 protein. The sample records roughly 250,000 distinct CDR3 sequences, around 19% being singletons. Whole-study findings and limits: Fewer public clonotypes were shared by new patients (approximately 1,000) than by persistent patients (around 2,900).

This sample was also put to use in a study of T cells in Graves' hyperthyroidism and ophthalmopathy. As reported in that work: Clinicians diagnosed patients from clinical symptoms, serum thyroxine and TRAb, thyroid ultrasound and orbital computed tomography. The HTBI set primed first-round TCR CDR3 RT-PCR.

Specimen: peripheral blood mononuclear cells (PBMCs), collected at new diagnosis, from a patient treated with antithyroid drugs. The source of this sequence is a woman in her 30s with Graves disease.

The CDR3 spells CASSSRLGRSNTGELFF. CDR3 DNA sequence: TGTGCCAGCAGCTCCCGTTTGGGCAGGTCGAACACCGGGGAGCTGTTTTTT. This sequence joins TRBV11-2 and TRBJ2-2; D is unclear. Looked up from germline, CDR1 is SGHAT and CDR2 is FQNNGV. CDR3 length: 17 residues. With 4 bases removed from V and 0 bases from J, the gap between germline ends came to 15 bases.